Given below is one T cell receptor beta chain in context. The germline V and J ends were trimmed by 1 base and 5 bases, with 17 bases remaining between them. Germline V gene data show CDR1 as SGHDT and CDR2 as YYEEEE. CDR3 length: 16 residues. The data were produced by immunoSEQ multiplex PCR, yet TCRdb's version contains in-frame clones alone and is incomplete. The sample shows 12,000 or so clones, over 75% of them seen only once. The sample originates from a study of PD-1 blockade in classical Hodgkin lymphoma. Following autologous stem cell transplantation, relapse occurred in every patient, and exposure to brentuximab vedotin varied.

The sequenced sample was peripheral blood mononuclear cells (PBMCs), obtained at baseline. This receptor was obtained from a human donor with classical Hodgkin lymphoma. The chain has TRBV5-6 and TRBJ2-3, with D possibly TRBD2 on 5 matching bases. CDR3 residues: CASSLRTGLAQDTQYF. The CDR3 DNA reads TGTGCCAGCAGCTTGCGGACGGGCCTAGCCCAAGATACGCAGTATTTT.